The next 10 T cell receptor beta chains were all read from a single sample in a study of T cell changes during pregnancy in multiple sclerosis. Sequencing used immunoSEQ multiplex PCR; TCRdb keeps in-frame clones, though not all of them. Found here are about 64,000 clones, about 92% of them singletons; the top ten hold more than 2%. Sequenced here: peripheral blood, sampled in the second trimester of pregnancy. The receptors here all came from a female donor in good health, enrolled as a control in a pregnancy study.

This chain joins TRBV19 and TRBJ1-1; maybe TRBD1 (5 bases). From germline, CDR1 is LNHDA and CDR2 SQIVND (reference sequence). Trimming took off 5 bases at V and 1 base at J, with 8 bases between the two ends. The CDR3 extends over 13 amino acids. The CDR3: CASSPGQNTEAFF. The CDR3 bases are TGTGCCAGTAGTCCCGGACAGAACACTGAAGCTTTCTTT.

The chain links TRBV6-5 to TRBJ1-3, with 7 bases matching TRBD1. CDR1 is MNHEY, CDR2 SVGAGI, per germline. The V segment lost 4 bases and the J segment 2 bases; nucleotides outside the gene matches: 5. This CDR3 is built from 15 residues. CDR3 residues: CASSLTGKPGNTIYF. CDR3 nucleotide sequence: TGTGCCAGCAGTTTGACAGGGAAGCCTGGAAACACCATATATTTT.

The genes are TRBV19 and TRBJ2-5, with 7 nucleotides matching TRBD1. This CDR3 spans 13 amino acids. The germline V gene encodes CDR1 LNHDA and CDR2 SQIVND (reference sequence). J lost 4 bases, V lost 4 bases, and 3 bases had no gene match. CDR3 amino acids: CASSRAGGETQYF. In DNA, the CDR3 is TGTGCCAGTAGTAGGGCAGGGGGAGAGACCCAGTACTTC.

CDR3 loop: CATREGNTIYF. The CDR3 DNA reads as TGCGCCACCCGAGAGGGAAACACCATATATTTT. The gene calls are TRBV5-1 and TRBJ1-3, with D unresolved. This CDR3 has 11 residues. V was shortened by 9 bases and J by 4 bases, with 8 bases between the two germline ends. Germline values: CDR1 SGHRS, CDR2 YFSETQ. The entire variable domain, with the rest obtained from reference TRBV5-1 and TRBJ1-3, is as follows: KAGVTQTPRYLIKTRGQQVTLSCSPISGHRSVSWYQQTPGQGLQFLFEYFSETQRNKGNFPGRFSGRQFSNSRSEMNVSTLELGDSALYLCATREGNTIYFGEGSWLTVV.

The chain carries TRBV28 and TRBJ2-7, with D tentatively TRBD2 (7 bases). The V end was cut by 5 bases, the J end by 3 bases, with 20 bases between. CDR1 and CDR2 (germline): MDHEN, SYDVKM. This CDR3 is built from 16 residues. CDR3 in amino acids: CASSPNRGAPYYEQYF. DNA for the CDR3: TGTGCCAGCAGTCCCAATCGGGGGGCCCCTTACTACGAGCAGTACTTC.

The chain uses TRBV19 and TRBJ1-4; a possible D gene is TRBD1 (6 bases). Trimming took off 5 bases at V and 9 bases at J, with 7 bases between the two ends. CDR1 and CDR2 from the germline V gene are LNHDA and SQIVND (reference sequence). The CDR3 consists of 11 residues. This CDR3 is CASSQGQKLFF. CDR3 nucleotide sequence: TGTGCCAGTAGTCAGGGGCAAAAACTGTTTTTT.

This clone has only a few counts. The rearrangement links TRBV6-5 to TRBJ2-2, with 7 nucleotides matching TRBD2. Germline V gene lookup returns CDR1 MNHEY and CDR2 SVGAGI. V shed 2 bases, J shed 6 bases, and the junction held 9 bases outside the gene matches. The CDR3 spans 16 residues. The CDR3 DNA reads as TGTGCCAGCAGTTACCACGAGGTGGGGGGGGCCGGGGAGCTGTTTTTT. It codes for CASSYHEVGGAGELFF.

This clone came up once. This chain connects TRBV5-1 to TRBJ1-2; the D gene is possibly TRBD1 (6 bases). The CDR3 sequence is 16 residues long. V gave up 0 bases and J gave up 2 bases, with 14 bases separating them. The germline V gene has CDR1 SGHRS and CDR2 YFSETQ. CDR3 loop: CASSLDGTLSNYGYTF. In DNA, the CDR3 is TGCGCCAGCAGCTTGGACGGGACACTTAGCAACTATGGCTACACCTTC.

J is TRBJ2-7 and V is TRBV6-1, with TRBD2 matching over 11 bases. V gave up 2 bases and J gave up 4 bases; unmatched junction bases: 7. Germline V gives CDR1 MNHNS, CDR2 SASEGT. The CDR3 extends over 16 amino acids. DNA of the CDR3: TGTGCCAGCAGTGAAACGGTAGCGGGAGGGTTTTACGAGCAGTACTTC. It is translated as CASSETVAGGFYEQYF.

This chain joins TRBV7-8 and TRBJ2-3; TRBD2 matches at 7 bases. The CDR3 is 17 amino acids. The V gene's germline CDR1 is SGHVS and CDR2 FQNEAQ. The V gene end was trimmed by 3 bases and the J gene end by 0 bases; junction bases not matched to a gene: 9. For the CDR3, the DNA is TGTGCCAGCAGCTTCCGGGACTACTACTCTAGCACAGATACGCAGTATTTT. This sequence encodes CASSFRDYYSSTDTQYF.